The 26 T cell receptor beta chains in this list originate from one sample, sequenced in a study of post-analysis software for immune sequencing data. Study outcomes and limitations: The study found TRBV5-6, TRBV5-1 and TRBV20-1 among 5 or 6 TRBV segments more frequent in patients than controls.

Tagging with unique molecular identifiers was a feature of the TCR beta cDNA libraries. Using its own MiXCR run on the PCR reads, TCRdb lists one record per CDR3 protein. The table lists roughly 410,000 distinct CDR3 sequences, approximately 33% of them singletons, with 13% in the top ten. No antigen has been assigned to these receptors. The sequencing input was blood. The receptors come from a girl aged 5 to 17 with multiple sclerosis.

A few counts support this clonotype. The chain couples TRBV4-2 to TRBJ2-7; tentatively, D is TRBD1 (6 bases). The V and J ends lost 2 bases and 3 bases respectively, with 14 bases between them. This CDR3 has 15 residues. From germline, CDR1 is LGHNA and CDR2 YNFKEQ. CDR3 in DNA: TGTGCCAGCAGCCAAAACCGGGACACTTACTACGAGCAGTACTTC. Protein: CASSQNRDTYYEQYF.

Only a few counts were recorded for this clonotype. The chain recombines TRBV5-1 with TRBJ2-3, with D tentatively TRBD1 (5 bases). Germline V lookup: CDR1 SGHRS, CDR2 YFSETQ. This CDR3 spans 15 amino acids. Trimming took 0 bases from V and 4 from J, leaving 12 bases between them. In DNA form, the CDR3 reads TGCGCCAGCAGCTTGGTGACAGAGGCAGCAGATACGCAGTATTTT. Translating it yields CASSLVTEAADTQYF.

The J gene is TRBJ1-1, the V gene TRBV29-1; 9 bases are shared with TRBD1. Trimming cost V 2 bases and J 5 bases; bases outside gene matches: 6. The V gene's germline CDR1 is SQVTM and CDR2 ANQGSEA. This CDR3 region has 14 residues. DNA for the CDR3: TGCAGCGTTGAAACAGGGGGCTCTGGTACTGAAGCTTTCTTT. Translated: CSVETGGSGTEAFF.

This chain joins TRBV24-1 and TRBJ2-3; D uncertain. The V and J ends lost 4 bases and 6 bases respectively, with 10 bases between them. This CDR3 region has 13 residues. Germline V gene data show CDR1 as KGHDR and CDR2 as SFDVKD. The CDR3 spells CATSDRVGDTQYF. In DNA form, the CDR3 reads TGTGCCACCAGTGACCGCGTAGGGGATACGCAGTATTTT.

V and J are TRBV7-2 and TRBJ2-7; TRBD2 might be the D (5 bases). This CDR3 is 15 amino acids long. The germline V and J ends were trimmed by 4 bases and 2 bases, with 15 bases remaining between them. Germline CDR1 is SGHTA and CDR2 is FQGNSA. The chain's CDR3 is CASSSIQPGTYEQYF. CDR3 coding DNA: TGTGCCAGCAGCTCAATCCAGCCCGGGACCTACGAGCAGTACTTC.

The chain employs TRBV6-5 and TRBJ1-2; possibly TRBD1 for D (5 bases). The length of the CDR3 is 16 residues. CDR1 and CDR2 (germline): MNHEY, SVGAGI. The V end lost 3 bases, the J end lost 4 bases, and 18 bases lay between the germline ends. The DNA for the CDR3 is TGTGCCAGCAGTTATGGGGGGACCGAAACTATCTATGGCTACACCTTC. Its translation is CASSYGGTETIYGYTF.

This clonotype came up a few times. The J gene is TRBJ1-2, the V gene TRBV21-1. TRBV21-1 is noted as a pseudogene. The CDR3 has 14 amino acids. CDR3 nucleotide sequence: TGTGCCAGCAGCAGAGCGCATAATCCAGATGGCTACACCTTC. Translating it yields CASSRAHNPDGYTF.

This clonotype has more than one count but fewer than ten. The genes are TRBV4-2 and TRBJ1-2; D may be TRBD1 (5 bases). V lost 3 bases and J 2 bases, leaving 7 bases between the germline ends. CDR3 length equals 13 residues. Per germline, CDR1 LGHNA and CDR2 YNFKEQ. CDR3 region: CASSHGGNYGYTF. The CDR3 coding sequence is TGTGCCAGCAGCCATGGGGGAAACTATGGCTACACCTTC.

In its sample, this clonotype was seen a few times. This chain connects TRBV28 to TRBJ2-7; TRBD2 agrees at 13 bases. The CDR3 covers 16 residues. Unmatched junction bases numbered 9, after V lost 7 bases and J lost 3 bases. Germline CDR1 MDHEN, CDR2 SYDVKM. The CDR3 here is CASTGAGTSGIYEQYF. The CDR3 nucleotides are TGTGCCAGCACAGGAGCCGGGACTAGCGGGATCTACGAGCAGTACTTC.

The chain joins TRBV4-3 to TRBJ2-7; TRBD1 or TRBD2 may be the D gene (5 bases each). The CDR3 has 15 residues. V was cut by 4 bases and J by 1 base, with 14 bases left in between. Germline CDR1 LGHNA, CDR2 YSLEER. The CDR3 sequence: CASSRDRGVSYEQYF. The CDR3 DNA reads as TGCGCCAGCAGCCGAGACAGAGGGGTTTCCTACGAGCAGTACTTC.

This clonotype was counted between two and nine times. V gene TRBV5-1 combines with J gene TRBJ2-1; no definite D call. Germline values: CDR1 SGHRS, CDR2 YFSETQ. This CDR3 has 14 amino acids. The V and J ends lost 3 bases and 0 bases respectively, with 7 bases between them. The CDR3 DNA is TGCGCCAGCAGCTGGGGTATCTCCTACAATGAGCAGTTCTTC. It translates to CASSWGISYNEQFF.

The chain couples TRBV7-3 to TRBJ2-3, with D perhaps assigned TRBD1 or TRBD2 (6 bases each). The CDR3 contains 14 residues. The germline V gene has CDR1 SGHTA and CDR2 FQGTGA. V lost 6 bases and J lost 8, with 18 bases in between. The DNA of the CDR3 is TGTGCCAGCAGGCTAGGGGGGCTCGAGCCTACGCAGTATTTT. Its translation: CASRLGGLEPTQYF.

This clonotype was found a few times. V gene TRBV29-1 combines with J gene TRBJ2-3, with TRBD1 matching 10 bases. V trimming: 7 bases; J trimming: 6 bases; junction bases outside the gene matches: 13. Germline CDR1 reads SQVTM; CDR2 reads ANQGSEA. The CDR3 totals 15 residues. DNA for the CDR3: TGCAGCGCGGCTCCCGGGGACAGGGGACCCGATACGCAGTATTTT. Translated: CSAAPGDRGPDTQYF.

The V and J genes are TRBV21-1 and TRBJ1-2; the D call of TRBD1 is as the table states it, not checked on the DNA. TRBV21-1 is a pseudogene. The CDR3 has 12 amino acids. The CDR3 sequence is CARLTGIVQDTF. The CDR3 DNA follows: TGTGCCAGGCTGACAGGGATTGTCCAAGACACCTTC.

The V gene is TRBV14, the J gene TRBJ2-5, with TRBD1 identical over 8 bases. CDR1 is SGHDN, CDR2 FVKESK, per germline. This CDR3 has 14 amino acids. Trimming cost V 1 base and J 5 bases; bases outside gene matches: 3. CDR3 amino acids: CASSQATGAETQYF. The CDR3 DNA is TGTGCCAGCAGCCAAGCGACAGGGGCCGAGACCCAGTACTTC.

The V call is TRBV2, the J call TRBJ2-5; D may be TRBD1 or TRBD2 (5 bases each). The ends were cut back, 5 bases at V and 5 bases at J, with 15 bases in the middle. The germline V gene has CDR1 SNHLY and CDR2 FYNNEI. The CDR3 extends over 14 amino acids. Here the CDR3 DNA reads TGTGCCAGCAGTCACTGGGACCCGCGGGAGACCCAGTACTTC. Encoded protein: CASSHWDPRETQYF.

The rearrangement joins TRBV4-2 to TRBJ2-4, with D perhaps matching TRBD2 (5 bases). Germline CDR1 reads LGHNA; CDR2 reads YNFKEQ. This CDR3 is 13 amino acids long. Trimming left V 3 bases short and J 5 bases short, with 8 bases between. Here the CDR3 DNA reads TGTGCCAGCAGCCAGGGAGCGGAAAACATTCAGTACTTC. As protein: CASSQGAENIQYF.

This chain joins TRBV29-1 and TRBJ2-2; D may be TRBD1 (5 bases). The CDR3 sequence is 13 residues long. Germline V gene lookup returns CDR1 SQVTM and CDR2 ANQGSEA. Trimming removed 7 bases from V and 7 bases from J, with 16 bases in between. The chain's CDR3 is CSARAGMNGELFF. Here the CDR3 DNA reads TGCAGCGCCCGGGCAGGGATGAACGGGGAGCTGTTTTTT.

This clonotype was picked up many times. CDR3 residues: CASSYGTANYGYTF. In DNA, the CDR3 is TGTGCCAGCAGTTACGGGACAGCTAACTATGGCTACACCTTC. The J gene is TRBJ1-2, the V gene TRBV6-2 or TRBV6-3; 7 nucleotides match TRBD1. V lost 2 bases and J lost 0; bases outside the gene matches: 0. Germline V gene sequence: CDR1 MNHEY, CDR2 SVGEGT. This CDR3 has 14 amino acids.

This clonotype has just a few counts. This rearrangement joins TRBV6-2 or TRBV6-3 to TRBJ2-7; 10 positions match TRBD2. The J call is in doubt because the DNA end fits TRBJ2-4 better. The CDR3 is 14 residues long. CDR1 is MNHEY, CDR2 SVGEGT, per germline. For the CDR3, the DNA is TGTGCCAGCAGCCCCGGACTAGCGGTGGGCATTCAGTACTTC. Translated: CASSPGLAVGIQYF.

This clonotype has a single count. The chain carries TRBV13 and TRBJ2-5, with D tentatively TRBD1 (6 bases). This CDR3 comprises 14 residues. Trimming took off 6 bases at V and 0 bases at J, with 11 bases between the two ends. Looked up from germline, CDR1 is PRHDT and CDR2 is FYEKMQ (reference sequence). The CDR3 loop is CASRLTGHQETQYF. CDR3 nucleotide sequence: TGTGCCAGCAGACTTACAGGGCACCAAGAGACCCAGTACTTC.

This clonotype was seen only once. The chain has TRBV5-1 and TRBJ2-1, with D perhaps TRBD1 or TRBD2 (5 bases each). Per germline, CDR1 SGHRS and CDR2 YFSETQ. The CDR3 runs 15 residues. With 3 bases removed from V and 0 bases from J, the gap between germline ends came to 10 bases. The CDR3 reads CASSSEGSSYNEQFF. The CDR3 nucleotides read TGCGCCAGCAGCTCAGAGGGGAGCTCCTACAATGAGCAGTTCTTC.

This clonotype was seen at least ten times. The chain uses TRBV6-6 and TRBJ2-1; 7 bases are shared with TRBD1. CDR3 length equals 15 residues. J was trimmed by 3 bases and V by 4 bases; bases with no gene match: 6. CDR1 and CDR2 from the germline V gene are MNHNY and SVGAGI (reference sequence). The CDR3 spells CASSLEQGNYNEQFF. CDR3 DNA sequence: TGTGCCAGCAGTTTAGAACAGGGGAACTACAATGAGCAGTTCTTC.

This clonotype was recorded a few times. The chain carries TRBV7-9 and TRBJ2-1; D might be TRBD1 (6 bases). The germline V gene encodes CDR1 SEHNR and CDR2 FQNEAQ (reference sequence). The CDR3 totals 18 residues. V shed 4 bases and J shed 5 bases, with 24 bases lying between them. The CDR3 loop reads CASSSNRDTRIMHNEQFF. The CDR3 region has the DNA TGTGCCAGCAGCTCCAATCGGGACACTAGAATCATGCACAATGAGCAGTTCTTC.

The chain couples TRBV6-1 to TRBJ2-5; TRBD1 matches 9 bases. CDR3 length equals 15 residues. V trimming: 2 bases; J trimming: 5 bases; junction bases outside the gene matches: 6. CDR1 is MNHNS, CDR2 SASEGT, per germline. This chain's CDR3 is CASSEPGTGRETQYF. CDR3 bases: TGTGCCAGCAGTGAACCCGGGACAGGGCGGGAGACCCAGTACTTC.

CDR3 coding DNA: TGTGCCAGCAGTTTACCAGCCGGCAATGAGCAGTTCTTC. Amino acid sequence: CASSLPAGNEQFF. The J gene is TRBJ2-1, the V gene TRBV12-3 or TRBV12-4; no definite D call. Trimming took 2 bases from V and 6 from J, leaving 8 bases between them. This CDR3 has 13 amino acids.